Listed here are 20 T cell receptor beta chains from one sample, sequenced in a study of blood T cell repertoires in COVID-19. Profiling relied on immunoSEQ multiplex PCR, and the TCRdb table lists in-frame clones only, not all of them. Of about 48,000 clones listed, just over 85% are singletons. Sequencing was performed on peripheral blood. The receptors shown here come from a woman aged 80 or over with acute or convalescent COVID-19.

The CDR3 DNA reads as TGTGCCAGCAGCTCGCAGGGTGACAATGAAAAACTGTTTTTT. Its translation: CASSSQGDNEKLFF. J is TRBJ1-4 and V is TRBV5-6, with D perhaps matching TRBD1 (5 bases). The CDR3 extends over 14 amino acids. The germline V gene encodes CDR1 SGHDT and CDR2 YYEEEE. V shed 3 bases and J shed 5 bases, with 11 bases lying between them.

This clone has a handful of counts. The chain carries TRBV21-1 and TRBJ1-2; the D call in the table, TRBD1, was not verified against the DNA. TRBV21-1 is flagged as a pseudogene. The CDR3 extends over 14 amino acids. The CDR3 reads CASSSRDRSYGYTF. The CDR3 region has the DNA TGTGCCAGCAGCTCCCGGGACAGGTCCTATGGCTACACCTTC.

This clone has a handful of counts. The genes are TRBV11-2 and TRBJ1-3; no definite D call. Germline CDR1 is SGHAT and CDR2 is FQNNGV. This CDR3 is 13 amino acids long. V dropped 5 bases and J dropped 7 bases, with 12 bases sitting between them. The CDR3 here is CASSRYRGNTIYF. The CDR3 region has the DNA TGTGCCAGCAGCCGTTACCGAGGGAACACCATATATTTT.

The chain links TRBV27 to TRBJ2-7, with D tentatively TRBD1 (6 bases). The V gene lost 6 bases and the J gene lost 2 bases, with 17 bases spanning the gap. Germline V gene sequence: CDR1 MNHEY, CDR2 SMNVEV (reference sequence). The CDR3 covers 15 residues. CDR3 in DNA: TGTGCCAGCAGCCGAACTCCACAGGGAACCTACGAGCAGTACTTC. It yields the protein CASSRTPQGTYEQYF.

A single count supports this clone. The chain joins TRBV19 to TRBJ1-4; possible D gene TRBD1, 5 bases. CDR3 length equals 15 residues. Germline lookup yields CDR1 LNHDA and CDR2 SQIVND (reference sequence). Between the trimmed V and J ends, which lost 4 bases and 0 bases, there was a span of 9 bases. The CDR3, as DNA: TGTGCCAGTAGTAAGGACACTCCAACTAATGAAAAACTGTTTTTT. Its protein is CASSKDTPTNEKLFF.

V and J are TRBV30 and TRBJ1-6; 7 positions match TRBD1. The CDR3 extends over 15 amino acids. V shed 0 bases, J shed 5 bases, and the junction held 4 bases outside the gene matches. The V gene's germline CDR1 is GTSNPN and CDR2 SVGIG (reference sequence). DNA for the CDR3: TGTGCCTGGAGTGTAAAACAGGGGAATAATTCACCCCTCCACTTT. Encoded protein: CAWSVKQGNNSPLHF.

A single count supports this clone. V gene TRBV5-4 combines with J gene TRBJ2-3; unclear D gene. CDR3 length: 14 residues. Germline V gene data show CDR1 as SGHNT and CDR2 as YYREEE (reference sequence). V lost 0 bases to trimming and J lost 3 bases, with 8 bases between them. The CDR3 sequence is CASSLARQTDTQYF. CDR3 sequence (DNA): TGTGCCAGCAGCTTGGCCAGGCAAACAGATACGCAGTATTTT.

This CDR3 reads CASSLARGADEKLFF. CDR3 sequence (DNA): TGTGCCAGCAGCTTGGCCAGGGGCGCGGATGAAAAACTGTTTTTT. The V and J genes are TRBV5-6 and TRBJ1-4, with a possible D match to TRBD1 (6 bases). The germline gives CDR1 SGHDT, CDR2 YYEEEE. This CDR3 has 15 amino acids. Trimming cost V 0 bases and J 6 bases, with 12 bases left between them.

V and J are TRBV11-2 and TRBJ1-6, with TRBD1 as a possible D gene (5 bases). CDR1 is SGHAT and CDR2 is FQNNGV in the germline V gene. Trimming removed 1 base from V and 4 bases from J, with 8 bases in between. This CDR3 comprises 15 residues. CDR3 amino acids: CASSLVGGYNSPLHF. In nucleotides, the CDR3 is TGTGCCAGCAGCTTAGTCGGGGGTTATAATTCACCCCTCCACTTT.

The V gene is TRBV5-1, the J gene TRBJ1-1; D is undetermined. The length of the CDR3 is 15 residues. Germline V lookup: CDR1 SGHRS, CDR2 YFSETQ. Trimming took off 4 bases at V and 4 bases at J, with 17 bases between the two ends. CDR3 loop: CASSPRSGDRTEAFF. For the CDR3, the DNA is TGCGCCAGCAGCCCTCGCAGTGGAGACCGCACTGAAGCTTTCTTT. Drawing the rest from reference TRBV5-1 and TRBJ1-1, the complete variable domain is KAGVTQTPRYLIKTRGQQVTLSCSPISGHRSVSWYQQTPGQGLQFLFEYFSETQRNKGNFPGRFSGRQFSNSRSEMNVSTLELGDSALYLCASSPRSGDRTEAFFGQGTRLTVV.

V is TRBV11-2 and J is TRBJ2-4, with 7 bases identical to TRBD1. CDR1 SGHAT and CDR2 FQNNGV come from the germline V gene. V trimming: 2 bases; J trimming: 1 base; junction bases outside the gene matches: 14. CDR3 length equals 19 residues. CDR3 coding DNA: TGTGCCAGCAGCTTAAGGACAGGTTTTAATAGTAAGGCCAAAAACATTCAGTACTTC. Its protein is CASSLRTGFNSKAKNIQYF.

The chain combines TRBV5-4 with TRBJ2-7; D remains unclear. CDR1 and CDR2 (germline): SGHNT, YYREEE (reference sequence). Trimming cost V 3 bases and J 0 bases, with 13 bases left between them. This CDR3 spans 15 amino acids. The CDR3, as DNA: TGTGCCAGCAGCTCGGCGGCAAGGAGCTCCTACGAGCAGTACTTC. It specifies CASSSAARSSYEQYF.

V usage is TRBV2 and J usage is TRBJ1-1, with D maybe TRBD1 (5 bases). The germline V and J ends were trimmed by 3 bases and 1 base, with 9 bases remaining between them. The CDR3 is 14 residues long. Germline V CDR1 and CDR2: SNHLY, FYNNEI. This CDR3 is CASSDGDSNTEAFF. The CDR3 coding sequence is TGTGCCAGCAGTGATGGGGACTCGAACACTGAAGCTTTCTTT. The entire variable domain, with the rest obtained from reference TRBV2 and TRBJ1-1, is as follows: EPEVTQTPSHQVTQMGQEVILRCVPISNHLYFYWYRQILGQKVEFLVSFYNNEISEKSEIFDDQFSVERPDGSNFTLKIRSTKLEDSAMYFCASSDGDSNTEAFFGQGTRLTVV.

This chain joins TRBV6-2 or TRBV6-3 and TRBJ2-7, with D perhaps TRBD1 (6 bases). V lost 2 bases and J 2 bases, leaving 10 bases between the germline ends. The CDR3 sequence is 14 residues long. CDR1 is MNHEY, CDR2 SVGEGT, per germline. This CDR3 reads CASSYAQGTYEQYF. The DNA for the CDR3 is TGTGCCAGCAGTTACGCACAGGGCACCTACGAGCAGTACTTC.

The V gene is TRBV6-6, the J gene TRBJ2-1; 10 bases agree with TRBD2. The CDR3 runs to 16 residues. Per the germline V gene, CDR1 is MNHNY and CDR2 is SVGAGI (reference sequence). V lost 0 bases to trimming and J lost 8 bases; unmatched junction nucleotides: 7. In nucleotides, the CDR3 is TGTGCCAGCAGTTACTCACAGCGGGGGGGAAGGGATGAGCAGTTCTTC. Its protein is CASSYSQRGGRDEQFF.

This clone showed up just a few times. The gene calls are TRBV4-1 and TRBJ1-4, with D tentatively TRBD1 (6 bases). Germline CDR1 reads MGHRA; CDR2 reads YSYEKL. Trimming removed 4 bases at V and 3 bases at J, with 15 bases between. The CDR3 is 16 amino acids. The CDR3 DNA sequence: TGCGCCAGCAGCCGTCCCACAGGGATTGCTAATGAAAAACTGTTTTTT. Encoded protein: CASSRPTGIANEKLFF.

This chain connects TRBV7-9 to TRBJ1-1; no clear D. In germline, CDR1 is SEHNR, CDR2 FQNEAQ (reference sequence). CDR3 length: 16 amino acids. V was pared by 10 bases and J by 0 bases, with 21 bases between. CDR3 nucleotide sequence: TGTGCCACCCATCAAAGCGCCACGGTCATGAACACTGAAGCTTTCTTT. It yields the protein CATHQSATVMNTEAFF.

The chain combines TRBV5-4 with TRBJ1-2, with TRBD1 identical over 8 bases. CDR1 is SGHNT, CDR2 YYREEE, per germline (reference sequence). The CDR3 is made up of 14 amino acids. After removal of 2 bases from V and 3 bases from J, the junction contained 3 bases not matched to a gene. The CDR3 sequence: CASSFDRGDYGYTF. The CDR3 coding sequence is TGTGCCAGCAGCTTTGACAGGGGAGACTATGGCTACACCTTC.

This clone was detected only a few times. The rearrangement links TRBV5-1 to TRBJ1-2, with a tentative D call TRBD1 (6 bases). Trimming stripped 1 base from V and 3 bases from J, with 13 bases between. In germline, CDR1 is SGHRS, CDR2 YFSETQ. This CDR3 contains 15 residues. The DNA for the CDR3 is TGCGCCAGCAGCTTGTACAGGGTAGGCGACTATGGCTACACCTTC. Translation gives CASSLYRVGDYGYTF. Filled out from reference TRBV5-1 and TRBJ1-2, the complete variable domain reads KAGVTQTPRYLIKTRGQQVTLSCSPISGHRSVSWYQQTPGQGLQFLFEYFSETQRNKGNFPGRFSGRQFSNSRSEMNVSTLELGDSALYLCASSLYRVGDYGYTFGSGTRLTVV.

This clone was seen only a few times. CDR3 region: CASSLGPGVNQPQHF. In nucleotides, the CDR3 is TGTGCCAGCAGCTTGGGTCCAGGGGTTAATCAGCCCCAGCATTTT. J is TRBJ1-5 and V is TRBV5-5, with D perhaps TRBD1 (6 bases). CDR3 length equals 15 residues. The V gene's germline CDR1 is SGHKS and CDR2 YYEKEE (reference sequence). V was cut by 0 bases and J by 4 bases, with 11 bases left in between.